This TCR beta chain appears in the sequencing data of a study of cytomegalovirus exposure and HLA in healthy donors. Study overall: About 200 million T cells yielded around 120 million unique TCR beta sequences in earlier analysis.

With 60 Vbeta and 13 Jbeta primers, the PCR was carried out. Libraries were prepared by immunoSEQ multiplex PCR; TCRdb keeps only in-frame clonotypes and omits some of them. Here the sample spans roughly 92,000 clones, approximately 80% being singletons. CDR1 is SGHKS, CDR2 YYEKEE, per germline (reference sequence). The CDR3 extends over 16 amino acids. The junction had 7 bases not matched to a gene; V was cut back by 4 bases and J by 0 bases. The count of this clone is one. The origin of this receptor is a man aged 45-65 years in good health and CMV-seropositive. This chain links TRBV5-5 with TRBJ2-3; 8 bases agree with TRBD2. Sequenced material: PBMCs. CDR3: CASSELAAASTDTQYF. The CDR3 DNA reads as TGTGCCAGCAGCGAACTAGCGGCAGCTAGCACAGATACGCAGTATTTT.